This TCR beta chain was sequenced for a study of metastatic and nonmetastatic thyroid tumors. Across the study: Across peripheral blood and tumor or nodule tissue samples taken from malignant and benign thyroid patients, the repertoires were compared with one another. General study results and limits: For both blood and tumor, malignant thyroid tumors reportedly showed significantly higher TCR beta diversity than benign nodules did.

As handled by the study authors: CDR3 differences across clinicopathological groups were used to build a distant-metastasis classifier for papillary thyroid cancer. With MiXCR, TCRdb reprocessed the PCR reads. TCRdb's processing, not the authors' own work, is the source of the V and J calls. The sample lists thousands of clones; 25% to 40% were seen once. Thyroid surgery had not been preceded by any treatment in any patient. Germline assignment: CDR1 DFQATT and CDR2 SNEGSKA (reference sequence). The CDR3 runs 15 residues. Trimming removed 6 bases from V and 5 bases from J; junction bases left unmatched: 8. Points on this clone: What it binds is not known.

Input material: tumor tissue. The rearrangement links TRBV20-1 to TRBJ2-7; 15 bases map to TRBD2. The receptor comes from a female donor with papillary thyroid cancer or a benign thyroid nodule (not recorded which). Some clones in this sample may be carry-over from other donors' samples. In DNA, the CDR3 is TGCAGTGCCGGACTAGCGGGAGGGCCTGAAGACGAGCAGTACTTC. The encoded protein is CSAGLAGGPEDEQYF.